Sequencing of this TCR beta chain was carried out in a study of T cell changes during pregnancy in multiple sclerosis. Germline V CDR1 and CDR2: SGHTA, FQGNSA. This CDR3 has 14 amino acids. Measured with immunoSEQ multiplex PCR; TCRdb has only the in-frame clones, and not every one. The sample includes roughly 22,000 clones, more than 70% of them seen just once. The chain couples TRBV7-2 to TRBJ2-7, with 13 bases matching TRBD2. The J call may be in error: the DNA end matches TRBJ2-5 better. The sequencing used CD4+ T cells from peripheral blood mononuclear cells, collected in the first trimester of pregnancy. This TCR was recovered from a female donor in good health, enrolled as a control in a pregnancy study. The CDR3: CASSSGTSGATQYF. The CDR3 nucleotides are TGTGCCAGCAGCTCGGGGACTAGCGGGGCGACCCAGTACTTC.